A selection of T cell receptor beta chains follows, all from one sample in a study of T-cell memory formation after mild COVID-19. TCRdb reprocessed the 5' RACE reads with MiXCR, giving one entry per CDR3 protein. The repertoire holds about 200,000 distinct CDR3 sequences, with just over 9.5% as singletons. Specimen: PBMCs or a T cell subset sorted from them (not recorded which). The source of these receptors is a man aged 18 to 30 who had mild COVID-19 (a few samples of this study predate the infection). Cell type and time point are not known. Both conserved end residues are part of each CDR3. A D gene is named only where the DNA matches it firmly. A row's size may be missing; if present it is once, few, many or a size class.

V gene	J gene	clone size	D gene	CDR3 protein	CDR3 DNA
TRBV29-1	TRBJ1-1	NA	NA	CSVVRVNTEAFF	TGCAGCGTTGTGAGGGTGAACACTGAAGCTTTCTTT
TRBV7-3	TRBJ2-1	many	NA	CASSLGGGTNNEQFF	TGTGCCAGCAGCTTGGGGGGAGGAACGAACAATGAGCAGTTCTTC
TRBV11-2	TRBJ2-3	few	NA	CASSFNRESYTDTQYF	TGTGCCAGCAGCTTTAACAGGGAGTCTTACACAGATACGCAGTATTTT
TRBV5-1	TRBJ2-5	many	NA	CASSLARDSSSETQYF	TGCGCCAGCAGCTTGGCCCGGGATTCCTCATCGGAGACCCAGTACTTC
TRBV7-2	TRBJ2-3	NA	NA	CASSLEVAGQDTQYF	TGTGCCAGCAGCTTAGAAGTTGCGGGGCAAGATACGCAGTATTTT
TRBV18	TRBJ1-4	few	NA	CASSPPALAGEKLFF	TGTGCCAGCTCACCACCAGCATTGGCGGGTGAAAAACTGTTTTTT
TRBV7-9	TRBJ1-3	few	NA	CASSFSTPGNTIYF	TGTGCCAGCAGCTTTAGCACGCCCGGAAACACCATATATTTT
TRBV3-1	TRBJ1-1	NA	NA	CASSPNEGEAFF	TGTGCCAGCAGCCCTAATGAAGGTGAAGCTTTCTTT
TRBV27	TRBJ2-7	NA	NA	CASGRQVSYEQYF	TGTGCCAGCGGGCGTCAGGTCTCCTACGAGCAGTACTTC
TRBV10-3	TRBJ1-1	NA	TRBD1	CAIKGRGDTEAFF	TGTGCCATCAAGGGCAGGGGGGACACTGAAGCTTTCTTT
TRBV7-6	TRBJ1-2	few	NA	CASSLDGYGYTF	TGTGCCAGCAGCTTGGACGGCTATGGCTACACCTTC
TRBV9	TRBJ2-5	NA	NA	CASSRRERETQYF	TGTGCCAGCTCCAGACGGGAAAGGGAGACCCAGTACTTC
TRBV7-6	TRBJ1-2	few	TRBD1	CASSSGQTYGYTF	TGTGCCAGCAGCTCGGGACAGACCTATGGCTACACCTTC
TRBV4-3	TRBJ2-1	many	NA	CASSQFSYNEQFF	TGCGCCAGCAGCCAGTTTTCCTACAATGAGCAGTTCTTC
TRBV11-3	TRBJ2-1	few	NA	CASSSVGDEQFF	TGTGCCAGCAGCTCGGTTGGGGATGAGCAGTTCTTC
TRBV7-2	TRBJ2-1	few	NA	CASSLGRGASEQFF	TGTGCCAGCAGCTTAGGTCGGGGGGCAAGTGAGCAGTTCTTC
TRBV5-1	TRBJ2-1	few	NA	CASSLMGGTFNEQFF	TGCGCCAGCAGCTTGATGGGGGGAACCTTCAATGAGCAGTTCTTC
TRBV6-5	TRBJ2-5	NA	NA	CASSYHGTETQYF	TGTGCCAGCAGTTACCACGGTACAGAGACCCAGTACTTC
TRBV7-8	TRBJ2-1	NA	TRBD2	CASSLVIAGTYNEQFF	TGTGCCAGCAGCTTAGTTATAGCGGGAACCTACAATGAGCAGTTCTTC
TRBV11-2	TRBJ2-6	many	TRBD1	CASSRGQGIFSGANVLTF	TGTGCCAGCAGCCGCGGACAGGGGATCTTTTCTGGGGCCAACGTCCTGACTTTC
TRBV7-2	TRBJ1-1	NA	NA	CASSFNRIGTEAFF	TGTGCCAGCAGCTTTAACCGAATCGGAACTGAAGCTTTCTTT
TRBV10-1	TRBJ2-4	many	NA	CASSESIGEIAKNIQYF	TGCGCCAGCAGTGAGTCGATTGGGGAAATAGCCAAAAACATTCAGTACTTC
TRBV5-1	TRBJ2-1	many	TRBD2	CASSLLVAGSYNEQFF	TGCGCCAGCAGCTTGTTGGTAGCGGGATCCTACAATGAGCAGTTCTTC
TRBV6-6	TRBJ2-2	NA	NA	CASSYPHLATGELFF	TGTGCCAGCAGTTACCCTCACCTAGCTACCGGGGAGCTGTTTTTT
TRBV2	TRBJ2-3	few	NA	CASSRDTYTDTQYF	TGTGCCAGCAGCCGGGACACATACACAGATACGCAGTATTTT
TRBV7-9	TRBJ1-2	few	NA	CAGWNDPEGGYTF	TGTGCCGGGTGGAATGACCCCGAGGGAGGCTACACCTTC
TRBV4-3	TRBJ2-2	few	NA	CASSQGRASVRRELFF	TGCGCCAGCAGCCAAGGGAGGGCTAGCGTGCGACGGGAGCTGTTTTTT
TRBV5-5	TRBJ1-5	NA	NA	CASSANTGTQPQHF	TGTGCCAGCAGCGCAAATACAGGGACTCAGCCCCAGCATTTT
TRBV4-1	TRBJ1-4	NA	NA	CASSQARTTNEKLFF	TGCGCCAGCAGCCAGGCCCGGACAACTAATGAAAAACTGTTTTTT
TRBV27	TRBJ1-2	NA	TRBD1	CASSFTGVGNYGYTF	TGTGCCAGCAGTTTCACAGGGGTTGGGAACTATGGCTACACCTTC
TRBV12-3/TRBV12-4	TRBJ1-5	few	TRBD1	CASSRWTGGGNQPQHF	TGTGCCAGCAGTCGGTGGACAGGGGGCGGCAATCAGCCCCAGCATTTT
TRBV28	TRBJ2-4	NA	TRBD2	CASSFPGGRGDIQYF	TGTGCCAGCAGTTTCCCGGGGGGGCGAGGGGACATTCAGTACTTC
TRBV12-3/TRBV12-4	TRBJ2-2	NA	TRBD2	CASSGSGGARTGELFF	TGTGCCAGCAGTGGTAGCGGGGGGGCCAGAACCGGGGAGCTGTTTTTT
TRBV11-2	TRBJ2-7	NA	TRBD1	CASSGGQGARYEQYF	TGTGCCAGCAGCGGAGGACAGGGGGCCCGCTACGAGCAGTACTTC
TRBV6-1	TRBJ1-6	NA	NA	CASSGRGAPSPLHF	TGTGCCAGCAGTGGCCGGGGGGCCCCCTCACCCCTCCACTTT
TRBV30	TRBJ2-1	few	NA	CAWTPEVVGEQFF	TGTGCCTGGACTCCAGAAGTAGTCGGTGAGCAGTTCTTC
TRBV5-1	TRBJ2-3	many	NA	CASSLVGSSTDTQYF	TGCGCCAGCAGCTTGGTCGGCAGTAGCACAGATACGCAGTATTTT
TRBV3-1	TRBJ1-1	NA	TRBD1	CASSYQGGDTEAFF	TGTGCCAGCAGTTACCAGGGGGGGGACACTGAAGCTTTCTTT
TRBV11-2	TRBJ1-2	NA	NA	CASSLDLEPNYGYTF	TGTGCCAGCAGCTTAGATCTTGAACCGAACTATGGCTACACCTTC
TRBV6-5	TRBJ2-4	many	NA	CASSYSPKNIQYF	TGTGCCAGCAGTTACTCCCCCAAAAACATTCAGTACTTC
TRBV4-3	TRBJ2-3	NA	NA	CASSQGAGGTDTQYF	TGCGCCAGCAGCCAGGGGGCCGGGGGCACAGATACGCAGTATTTT